This T cell receptor beta chain stems from a study of blood T cell repertoires in COVID-19. Overall study: Specimens from acute and convalescent COVID-19 originated in the United States, Italy and Spain. PBMCs, B-cell-depleted T cells, or T cells provided the cDNA or gDNA that made up the material.

This clone showed up just a few times. V lost 6 bases to trimming and J lost 6 bases, with 11 bases between them. The CDR3 contains 12 residues. Only in-frame clones appear in the TCRdb table, and some are missing; sequencing was by immunoSEQ multiplex PCR. The sample lists over 300,000 clones; around 85% were seen once. This clonotype was obtained from a man aged 25 to 40 who had recovered from COVID-19. The sequenced material came from PBMCs or T cells enriched from blood (not recorded which). This chain joins TRBV12-3 or TRBV12-4 and TRBJ1-2; D call uncertain. The CDR3 DNA is TGTGCCAGCAGCGAGCCCGGGGATGGCTACACCTTC. Translating gives CASSEPGDGYTF.